What follows describes a single T cell receptor (beta chain). Its specificity is unknown. CD45RA-negative memory and CD45RA+ naive subsets were split from the CD4+ cells. Assay: immunoSEQ multiplex PCR; the TCRdb copy retains only in-frame clones and omits some. The sample lists 2 million to 2.5 million clones, approximately 95% occurring once. This specimen belongs to a study of shared clonotypes between healthy human individuals. On the study more broadly: Donor composition was a couple of women and a few men, aged 18 to 49.

This CDR3 spans 15 amino acids. Germline V gives CDR1 MNHNS, CDR2 SASEGT. Trimming left V 6 bases short and J 5 bases short, with 19 bases between. Study outcomes and limitations: There were few donors, and this limited the genetic and exposure-history diversity represented. The sharing of 4.5% to 5.5% of naive CD4 clonotypes was seen across several donors.

The receptor was derived from a man in his late teens or twenties in good health. Specimen: naive CD4+ T cells sorted from blood. Described subset: CD45RA+ positively selected. V is TRBV6-1 and J is TRBJ2-5; D is uncertain. This CDR3 reads CASSPESNTIETQYF. The CDR3 bases are TGTGCCAGCAGCCCGGAATCTAACACCATCGAGACCCAGTACTTC.